This T cell receptor beta chain was retrieved from a study of T-cell reconstitution after alpha-beta-depleted transplantation in children. This clonotype was picked up a small number of times. Its matching antigen is unknown. Unique molecular identifiers were built into the TCRbeta library. TCRdb re-called the PCR reads with MiXCR, one entry per CDR3 protein. The sample has 440,000 or so distinct CDR3 sequences, around two fifths seen once. This CDR3 is built from 15 residues. Germline V CDR1 and CDR2: DFQATT, SNEGSKA (reference sequence). V trimming: 1 base; J trimming: 6 bases; junction bases outside the gene matches: 4. Findings of the study overall: There were reportedly several hundred expanded graft clones from which alpha-beta T cells came about two months after transplant. Where some patients showed high TCRbeta diversity at day 60, it came from recipient T cells and thymic progenitors that had survived. T-cell numbers and diversity, one year after transplant, stemmed largely from T cells that were newly produced.

Source: PBMCs, taken before TCRalphabeta/CD19-depleted stem cell transplant. The V call is TRBV20-1, the J call TRBJ2-1; 12 bases agree with TRBD2. This TCR came from a girl between 2 and 10 years old with aplastic anemia, due to receive a stem cell transplant. The CDR3 loop is CSARALAGGPNEQFF. CDR3 nucleotides: TGCAGTGCTAGAGCACTAGCGGGAGGCCCCAATGAGCAGTTCTTC.